The 9 T cell receptor beta chains given below trace back to one sample, sequenced in a study of blood T cell repertoires in COVID-19. Profiling relied on immunoSEQ multiplex PCR, and the TCRdb table lists in-frame clones only, not all of them. Of about 220,000 clones in the sample, about 87% were seen once. The sequenced material came from PBMCs or T cells enriched from blood (not recorded which). The receptors were gathered from a woman in her twenties or thirties who had recovered from COVID-19.

The genes are TRBV6-1 and TRBJ1-1; 7 positions match TRBD1. The CDR3 totals 16 residues. The junction had 11 bases not matched to a gene; V was cut back by 5 bases and J by 2 bases. Germline V gene lookup returns CDR1 MNHNS and CDR2 SASEGT. The CDR3 nucleotides are TGTGCCAGCAGTAAAGGGACAGCCACAATTAACACTGAAGCTTTCTTT. Translating gives CASSKGTATINTEAFF.

The rearrangement uses TRBV6-5 and TRBJ2-5; TRBD1 aligns across 7 bases. Per the germline V gene, CDR1 is MNHEY and CDR2 is SVGAGI. The CDR3 is made up of 13 amino acids. Germline trimming cut 6 bases from V and 5 bases from J; bases unmatched to any gene: 6. The CDR3 here is CASRTGTAETQYF. CDR3 DNA sequence: TGTGCCAGCAGGACCGGGACAGCGGAGACCCAGTACTTC.

V usage is TRBV7-8 and J usage is TRBJ2-1; possibly TRBD2 for D (6 bases). From germline, CDR1 is SGHVS and CDR2 FQNEAQ. With 3 bases removed from V and 2 bases from J, the gap between germline ends came to 14 bases. CDR3 size: 16 residues. The CDR3 protein is CASSLARGITYNEQFF. In DNA form, the CDR3 reads TGTGCCAGCAGCTTGGCCCGGGGGATAACCTACAATGAGCAGTTCTTC.

J is TRBJ1-1 and V is TRBV7-2, with 7 bases identical to TRBD1. The CDR3 runs to 17 residues. Losses at the gene ends were 5 bases for V and 0 bases for J; bases not matched to a gene: 12. The germline V gene encodes CDR1 SGHTA and CDR2 FQGNSA. The CDR3 DNA sequence: TGTGCCAGCAGCCAGGGGACAGACTCCCTTATGAACACTGAAGCTTTCTTT. Protein product: CASSQGTDSLMNTEAFF.

The chain combines TRBV19 with TRBJ1-4; the D gene is possibly TRBD1 (5 bases). From germline, CDR1 is LNHDA and CDR2 SQIVND (reference sequence). Trimming removed 8 bases at V and 4 bases at J, with 17 bases between. CDR3 length equals 15 residues. In DNA form, the CDR3 reads TGTGCCAGTCGCCTCCAGGGCGGAATTAATGAAAAACTGTTTTTT. Encoded protein: CASRLQGGINEKLFF.

The chain is built from TRBV7-9 and TRBJ2-7; perhaps TRBD1 as D (6 bases). Trimming took off 4 bases at V and 0 bases at J, with 13 bases between the two ends. The CDR3 totals 15 residues. Germline CDR1 and CDR2: SEHNR and FQNEAQ (reference sequence). The CDR3 region is CASSSQGLSSYEQYF. The DNA for the CDR3 is TGTGCCAGCAGCTCCCAGGGGTTAAGCTCCTACGAGCAGTACTTC.

J is TRBJ2-5 and V is TRBV5-1, with D possibly TRBD1 on 6 matching bases. Trimming left V 4 bases short and J 2 bases short, with 21 bases between. This CDR3 spans 17 amino acids. In germline, CDR1 is SGHRS, CDR2 YFSETQ. Here the CDR3 DNA reads TGCGCCAGCAGCATCCTAAATCGTGGGGGCAAGCAAGAGACCCAGTACTTC. This translates into CASSILNRGGKQETQYF.

This clone has more than one count but fewer than ten. Here the CDR3 reads CASSPAETGRVGEKLFF. The DNA for the CDR3 is TGTGCCAGCAGCCCCGCCGAGACAGGAAGGGTCGGTGAAAAACTGTTTTTT. J is TRBJ1-4 and V is TRBV21-1; TRBD1 was called by the table and not checked on the DNA. TRBV21-1 constitutes a pseudogene. The CDR3 loop spans 17 amino acids.

The rearrangement joins TRBV3-1 (or the pseudogene TRBV3-2) to TRBJ1-2; 8 bases line up with TRBD1. The CDR3 has 15 residues. From germline, CDR1 is LGHDT and CDR2 YNNKEL (reference sequence). V lost 3 bases and J lost 3; bases outside the gene matches: 6. The CDR3 spells CASSQADRADYGYTF. The CDR3 bases are TGTGCCAGCAGCCAGGCGGACAGGGCCGACTATGGCTACACCTTC.